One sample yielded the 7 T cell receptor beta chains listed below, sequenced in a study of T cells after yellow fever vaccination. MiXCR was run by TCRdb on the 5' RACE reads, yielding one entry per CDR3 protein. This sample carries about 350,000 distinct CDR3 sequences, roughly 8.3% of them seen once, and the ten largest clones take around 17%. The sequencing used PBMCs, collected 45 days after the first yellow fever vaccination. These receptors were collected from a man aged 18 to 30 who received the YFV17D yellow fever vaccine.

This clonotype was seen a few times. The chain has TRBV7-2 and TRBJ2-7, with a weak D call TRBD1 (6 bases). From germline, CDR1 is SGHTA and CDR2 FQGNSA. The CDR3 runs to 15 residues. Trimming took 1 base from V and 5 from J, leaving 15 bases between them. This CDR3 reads CASSLGGTLGHEQYF. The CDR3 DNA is TGTGCCAGCAGCTTAGGAGGGACATTGGGACACGAGCAGTACTTC.

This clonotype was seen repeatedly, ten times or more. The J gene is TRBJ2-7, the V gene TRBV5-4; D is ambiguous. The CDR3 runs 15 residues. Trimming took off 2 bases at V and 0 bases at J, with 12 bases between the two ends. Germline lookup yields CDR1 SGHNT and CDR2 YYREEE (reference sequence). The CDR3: CASSLMASSSYEQYF. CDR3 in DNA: TGTGCCAGCAGCTTAATGGCCAGCAGCTCCTACGAGCAGTACTTC.

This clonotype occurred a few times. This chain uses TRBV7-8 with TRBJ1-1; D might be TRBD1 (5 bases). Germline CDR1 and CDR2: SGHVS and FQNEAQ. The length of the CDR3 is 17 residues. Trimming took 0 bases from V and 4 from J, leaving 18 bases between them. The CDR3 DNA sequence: TGTGCCAGCAGCTTAGCGGACCGAGCAGGGAGGGGCACTGAAGCTTTCTTT. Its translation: CASSLADRAGRGTEAFF.

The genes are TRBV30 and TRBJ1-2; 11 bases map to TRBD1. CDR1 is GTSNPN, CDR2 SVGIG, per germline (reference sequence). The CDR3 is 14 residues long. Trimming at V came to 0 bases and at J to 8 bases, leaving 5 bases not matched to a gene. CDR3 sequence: CAWSVGTGGAGYTF. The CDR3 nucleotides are TGTGCCTGGAGTGTGGGGACAGGGGGGGCCGGCTACACCTTC. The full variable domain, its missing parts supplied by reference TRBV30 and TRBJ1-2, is SQTIHQWPATLVQPVGSPLSLECTVEGTSNPNLYWYRQAAGRGLQLLFYSVGIGQISSEVPQNLSASRPQDRQFILSSKKLLLSDSGFYLCAWSVGTGGAGYTFGSGTRLTVV.

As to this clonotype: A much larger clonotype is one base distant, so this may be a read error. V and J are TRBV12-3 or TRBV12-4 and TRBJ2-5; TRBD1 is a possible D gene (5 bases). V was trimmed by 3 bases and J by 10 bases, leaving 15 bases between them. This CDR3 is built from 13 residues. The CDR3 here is CASSLGHGLNQYF. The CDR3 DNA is TGTGCCAGCAGTTTGGGGCATGGCCTGAACCAGTACTTC.

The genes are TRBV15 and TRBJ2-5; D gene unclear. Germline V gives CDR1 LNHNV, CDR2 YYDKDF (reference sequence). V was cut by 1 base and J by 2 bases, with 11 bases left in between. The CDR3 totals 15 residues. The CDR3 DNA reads TGTGCCACCAGCAGAGGAAACGGATTACAAGAGACCCAGTACTTC. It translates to CATSRGNGLQETQYF.

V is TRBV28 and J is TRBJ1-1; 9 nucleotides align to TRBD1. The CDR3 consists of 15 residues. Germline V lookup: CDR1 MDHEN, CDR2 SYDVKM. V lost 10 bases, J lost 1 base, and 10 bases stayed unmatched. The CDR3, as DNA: TGTGCCACCTCAACAGGGGGCGCCGGGAACACTGAAGCTTTCTTT. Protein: CATSTGGAGNTEAFF.